This T cell receptor (beta chain) was profiled in a study of Ad26.COV2.S vaccination and SARS-CoV-2 variants. The treatment denotes: roughly 18 received Ad26.COV2.S at low or high dose, single or two shots; several received placebo; per-sample allocation not given. Material that was analyzed had been drawn on day 63 after the first vaccine or placebo injection. Ad26.COV2.S expressed prefusion-stabilized spike from the original Wuhan strain. TCRdb's table, derived via immunoSEQ multiplex PCR, lists solely in-frame clones and lacks some. The table has about 680,000 clones, around 89% seen once. Germline loops: CDR1 SEHNR, CDR2 FQNEAQ (reference sequence). This CDR3 has 11 residues.

This receptor was taken from a person between 18 and 65 years old who received the Ad26.COV2.S COVID-19 vaccine or a placebo. This material consisted of peripheral blood, taken in a trial of Ad26.COV2.S vaccine versus placebo. This chain joins TRBV7-9 and TRBJ2-4, with D tentatively TRBD1 (6 bases). The DNA end lines up better with TRBJ2-5; the J call may be wrong. Here the CDR3 DNA reads TGTGCCAGCAGCCGACAGGCGACCCAGTACTTC. It is translated as CASSRQATQYF.